This TCR beta chain comes out of a study of cytomegalovirus exposure and HLA in healthy donors. As for the study in general: Unique TCRs numbering some 77 million, obtained from HLA-typed donors, made up an early data release. Broader study findings: Among TCR sequences, most were rare, though some public TCRs appeared in many donors.

Trimming removed 2 bases from V and 8 bases from J, with 13 bases in between. Germline CDR1 SGHTA, CDR2 FQGTGA. This CDR3 contains 14 residues. The PCR made use of 60 Vbeta and 13 Jbeta primers. Produced via immunoSEQ multiplex PCR; TCRdb's table is partial and in-frame only. The table shows approximately 160,000 clones, with under 85% occurring only once. Details on this clone: The target antigen is unknown.

The sequenced sample consisted of PBMCs. The source is a man younger than 35 in good health and CMV-seronegative. The V call is TRBV7-3, the J call TRBJ2-1; the D gene is possibly TRBD2 (6 bases). The CDR3 nucleotides read TGTGCCAGCAGCTTACGAAGAGGGGACTATGAGCAGTTCTTC. Translated: CASSLRRGDYEQFF.